Below, 5 T cell receptor beta chains from the same sample are listed, as sequenced in a study of spatial heterogeneity in lung cancer. In TCRdb, the 5' RACE reads were re-called with MiXCR into one record per CDR3 protein. The data contain 95,000 to 130,000 distinct CDR3 sequences, 12% of them singletons. Sample time point: blood at routine non-recurrence follow-up after resection. The input material, whole RNA from tumor, nontumor lung or frozen PBMC, was sequenced unsorted. Here the sequenced sample was PBMCs, taken at follow-up. Receptors were obtained from a male donor with early-stage non-small cell lung cancer.

This clonotype was picked up a small number of times. J is TRBJ1-2 and V is TRBV9; D uncertain. The ends were cut back, 5 bases at V and 2 bases at J, with 4 bases in the middle. Germline loops: CDR1 SGDLS, CDR2 YYNGEE. This CDR3 has 11 amino acids. The chain's CDR3 is CASSYNYGYTF. DNA of the CDR3: TGTGCCAGCAGTTACAACTATGGCTACACCTTC.

This clonotype appeared a few times. The rearrangement joins TRBV4-1 to TRBJ2-4, with 9 bases that match TRBD1. This CDR3 spans 19 amino acids. V shed 0 bases, J shed 3 bases, and the junction held 12 bases outside the gene matches. Germline V gene data show CDR1 as MGHRA and CDR2 as YSYEKL. The CDR3, as DNA: TGCGCCAGCAGCCAAGATCGGGGGACAGGGACGGTGGTCAAAAACATTCAGTACTTC. Protein product: CASSQDRGTGTVVKNIQYF.

The table lists this clonotype with many counts. The chain is built from TRBV7-2 and TRBJ1-2, with 9 bases matching TRBD1. CDR3 size: 14 residues. Trimming took 3 bases from V and 6 from J; bases not matched to a gene: 5. Germline CDR1 is SGHTA and CDR2 is FQGNSA. The CDR3 sequence is CASSFGTGNDGYTF. Here the CDR3 DNA reads TGTGCCAGCAGCTTCGGGACAGGGAATGATGGCTACACCTTC.

This clonotype was counted ten times or more. The chain links TRBV14 to TRBJ2-7, with 9 positions matching TRBD1. This CDR3 is 15 amino acids long. Per the germline V gene, CDR1 is SGHDN and CDR2 is FVKESK. Germline trimming cut 4 bases from V and 2 bases from J; bases unmatched to any gene: 6. The CDR3, as DNA: TGTGCCAGCAGCCGGGGCGGGACAGGGACCTACGAGCAGTACTTC. This sequence encodes CASSRGGTGTYEQYF.

Ten or more counts support this clonotype. V gene TRBV10-2 combines with J gene TRBJ2-4; the D gene is possibly TRBD1 (8 bases). The CDR3 loop spans 14 amino acids. V lost 5 bases, J lost 7 bases, and 15 bases lay in between. Germline assignment: CDR1 WSHSY and CDR2 SAAADI. CDR3 sequence reads: CASSNIQGGNIQYF. The CDR3 nucleotides read TGCGCCAGCAGTAATATACAGGGGGGGAACATTCAGTACTTC.